This T cell receptor (beta chain) is drawn from a study of blood T cell repertoires in COVID-19 (dated by TCRdb to 2018 to 2020). As for the study more broadly: Collaborator samples came from the United States, Italy and Spain and covered acute and convalescent phases of COVID-19. The prospective study material was composed of cDNA or gDNA derived from T cells, B-cell-depleted T cells, or PBMCs. Subjects who had been exposed to COVID-19, were actively infected with it, or had recovered from it provided the deeply sampled blood TCRbeta repertoires that made up the dataset. The repertoires were made available in a free public database intended to serve as a resource for research on the immune response to SARS-CoV-2. The samples were drawn from two sources: the first 160 participants of the ongoing ImmuneRACE study, and 1,000 to 1,500 subjects contributed by 6 global collaborators. Sample metadata almost always included a de-identified subject ID, COVID-19 status, age in years and sex. Where available, HLA class I and class II types were taken from metadata supplied by the sample provider and were not determined by assay-based typing.

For this clone: Its antigen target is currently unknown. Base quality data are lacking; no much larger clone is found one base away.

TCRbeta CDR3 regions were amplified from genomic DNA using the immunoSEQ Assay, a bias-controlled multiplex PCR. On the authors' methods: The number of nucleated cells in each sample was estimated by amplification of reference gene primers within the assay. To quantify the absolute abundance of each unique TCRbeta CDR3 rearrangement, sequence reads were collapsed and filtered. For each sample, productive Simpson clonality was calculated by taking the square root of Simpson's diversity index across productive rearrangements. TCRdb holds this immuneACCESS table with in-frame rearrangements only. Some clones are missing; in checked studies, unresolved V genes explain under half, and the rest has no known cause. V, J and clone size were drawn from that table, and D and trimming were deduced from the DNA. This sample has 20,000 to 25,000 clones in its table, and 73% of those were observed once. Of the sample, roughly 20% falls within the top ten clones.

The investigation overall reported the following: The amount of clinical and demographic metadata varied by source and participant and was provided uncurated.

The germline V gene (reference sequence) provides CDR1 MNHEY and CDR2 SMNVEV. Trimming takes 7 bases off V and 6 bases off J; junction bases not matched to a gene: 8. Counted from cysteine to phenylalanine, this CDR3 has 15 amino acids. Solely the CDR3 DNA is kept, with 45 bases framed from the first base. Each collaborating institution followed its own protocols to collect whole blood in K2EDTA tubes. For TCRbeta analysis, collaborators shipped samples in one of three forms: frozen whole blood, isolated PBMCs, or DNA extracted from either of those sample types. The sequenced sample was peripheral blood. The receptor was derived from a human donor in a cohort sampled during active or convalescent COVID-19. Recombination linked TRBV27 to TRBJ2-1, and 11 bases in between align with TRBD1. This receptor carries the CDR3 CASTSGTGGGNEQFF. DNA sequence: TGTGCCAGCACCTCCGGGACAGGGGGAGGCAATGAGCAGTTCTTC.